The 14 T cell receptor beta chains given below trace back to one sample, sequenced in a study of OX40 agonist ivuxolimab in advanced cancers. The repertoire was sequenced with immunoSEQ multiplex PCR; TCRdb's copy has only in-frame clones and lacks some. Here the sample spans some 64,000 clones, approximately 84% being singletons. The sequencing used CD4+ or CD8+ T cells sorted from blood, collected in a trial of the OX40 agonist ivuxolimab. The receptor source for this set is an adult with an advanced solid tumor such as melanoma, head and neck, liver or kidney cancer.

Worth noting for this clone: The same CDR3 also results from other DNA sequences found in this sample. The chain links TRBV10-3 to TRBJ1-5, with TRBD1 matching over 9 bases. V was pared by 2 bases and J by 4 bases, with 0 bases of the junction left unmatched. Germline V CDR1 and CDR2: ENHRY, SYGVKD. This CDR3 has 14 residues. DNA for the CDR3: TGTGCCATCAGTGAGGACAGGGGGAATCAGCCCCAGCATTTT. It encodes CAISEDRGNQPQHF.

The chain links TRBV7-9 to TRBJ2-2; the match to TRBD1 covers 9 bases. With 4 bases clipped from V and 1 base from J, the junction kept 4 bases outside the gene matches. Germline V CDR1 and CDR2: SEHNR, FQNEAQ (reference sequence). The CDR3 loop spans 16 amino acids. The CDR3 protein is CASSYGTGRNTGELFF. In nucleotides, the CDR3 is TGTGCCAGCAGCTACGGGACAGGGAGGAACACCGGGGAGCTGTTTTTT.

CDR3: CASQSRLGGETQYF. The CDR3 bases are TGCGCCAGCCAGTCGCGGTTGGGGGGAGAGACCCAGTACTTC. The gene calls are TRBV5-1 and TRBJ2-5; the D gene is possibly TRBD2 (6 bases). The CDR3 length is 14 residues. CDR1 and CDR2 from the germline V gene are SGHRS and YFSETQ. Between the trimmed V and J ends, which lost 7 bases and 4 bases, there was a span of 17 bases.

The chain links TRBV5-1 to TRBJ1-6; 9 nucleotides align to TRBD1. The germline CDR1 and CDR2 sequences are SGHRS and YFSETQ. CDR3 length equals 17 residues. V lost 4 bases to trimming and J lost 2 bases; unmatched junction nucleotides: 7. In DNA form, the CDR3 reads TGCGCCAGCAGCCAGGGACAGGGTACGACCTATAATTCACCCCTCCACTTT. This sequence encodes CASSQGQGTTYNSPLHF. Full variable domain (missing parts from reference TRBV5-1 and TRBJ1-6): KAGVTQTPRYLIKTRGQQVTLSCSPISGHRSVSWYQQTPGQGLQFLFEYFSETQRNKGNFPGRFSGRQFSNSRSEMNVSTLELGDSALYLCASSQGQGTTYNSPLHFGNGTRLTVT.

V and J are TRBV2 and TRBJ2-2; D is perhaps TRBD2 (5 bases). Trimming stripped 8 bases from V and 3 bases from J, with 13 bases between. Germline CDR1 reads SNHLY; CDR2 reads FYNNEI. CDR3 length equals 14 residues. The CDR3 is CASERQDYTGELFF. Written as DNA, the CDR3 is TGTGCCAGCGAGAGGCAGGACTACACCGGGGAGCTGTTTTTT.

The chain is built from TRBV29-1 and TRBJ2-3, with 7 positions matching TRBD1. Losses at the gene ends were 6 bases for V and 1 base for J; bases not matched to a gene: 4. Germline V gene sequence: CDR1 SQVTM, CDR2 ANQGSEA. The CDR3 has 13 residues. CDR3 residues: CSVETGGTDTQYF. CDR3 nucleotides: TGCAGCGTCGAAACAGGGGGCACAGATACGCAGTATTTT.

The rearrangement uses TRBV27 and TRBJ2-5, with no clear D. The length of the CDR3 is 13 residues. Germline lookup yields CDR1 MNHEY and CDR2 SMNVEV (reference sequence). Trimming left V 5 bases short and J 7 bases short, with 14 bases between. For the CDR3, the DNA is TGTGCCAGCAGTCCTAACGGACCCGGGACCCAGTACTTC. Its translation: CASSPNGPGTQYF.

The chain combines TRBV5-4 with TRBJ2-3; 8 bases match TRBD2. The CDR3 spans 15 residues. Germline CDR1 is SGHNT and CDR2 is YYREEE (reference sequence). The junction had 2 bases not matched to a gene; V was cut back by 2 bases and J by 0 bases. The CDR3 loop is CASSFGGASTDTQYF. The CDR3 DNA reads TGTGCCAGCAGCTTCGGGGGGGCAAGCACAGATACGCAGTATTTT.

The chain has TRBV6-6 and TRBJ1-6, with D maybe TRBD1 (5 bases). V gave up 11 bases and J gave up 5 bases, with 13 bases separating them. Germline CDR1 is MNHNY and CDR2 is SVGAGI (reference sequence). CDR3 length: 13 residues. CDR3 amino acids: CAGARNNNSPLHF. The DNA for the CDR3 is TGTGCCGGGGCCCGCAACAATAATTCACCCCTCCACTTT.

The gene calls are TRBV4-3 and TRBJ1-1, with a weak D call TRBD1 (5 bases). CDR1 and CDR2 (germline): LGHNA, YSLEER. The CDR3 is 15 residues long. V lost 0 bases and J 1 base, leaving 9 bases between the germline ends. The CDR3 sequence: CASSQDPGPNTEAFF. The CDR3 DNA reads as TGCGCCAGCAGCCAAGATCCAGGGCCGAACACTGAAGCTTTCTTT.

This clone has only one observation. The rearrangement links TRBV2 to TRBJ2-1; 9 bases match TRBD1. Germline V CDR1 and CDR2: SNHLY, FYNNEI. Unmatched junction bases numbered 4, after V lost 11 bases and J lost 5 bases. CDR3 length equals 12 residues. CDR3 residues: CAGGTGNNEQFF. CDR3 DNA: TGTGCCGGGGGGACAGGGAACAATGAGCAGTTCTTC.

The rearrangement links TRBV9 to TRBJ2-2; 7 nucleotides agree with TRBD1. The V and J ends lost 4 bases and 7 bases, in that order; junction bases with no gene match: 16. The CDR3 runs 17 residues. Germline V gives CDR1 SGDLS, CDR2 YYNGEE. In nucleotides, the CDR3 is TGTGCCAGCAGCCACCGGCTACAGGGGCCCTCGGGCGGGGAGCTGTTTTTT. This sequence encodes CASSHRLQGPSGGELFF.

The rearrangement uses TRBV7-2 and TRBJ1-1; TRBD1 matches 8 bases. Losses at the gene ends were 4 bases for V and 3 bases for J; bases not matched to a gene: 10. Germline CDR1 SGHTA, CDR2 FQGNSA. The CDR3 covers 16 residues. This CDR3 reads CASSSGQGTGYTEAFF. CDR3 sequence (DNA): TGTGCCAGCAGCTCTGGACAGGGAACGGGGTACACTGAAGCTTTCTTT.

This rearrangement joins TRBV4-3 to TRBJ2-7; the match to TRBD2 covers 8 bases. The V gene end was trimmed by 2 bases and the J gene end by 3 bases; junction bases not matched to a gene: 6. Germline-derived CDR1 and CDR2 are LGHNA and YSLEER. The CDR3 has 15 amino acids. The CDR3 DNA reads as TGCGCCAGCAGCCAAAGAGGCGCGGGGGGCTACGAGCAGTACTTC. Amino acid sequence: CASSQRGAGGYEQYF.